The rows below give T cell receptor beta chains drawn from one sample of a study of T-cell memory formation after mild COVID-19. TCRdb reprocessed the 5' RACE reads with MiXCR, giving one entry per CDR3 protein. The table lists roughly 300,000 distinct CDR3 sequences, around 15% of them singletons. The sequenced sample consisted of PBMCs or a T cell subset sorted from them (not recorded which). These receptor sequences come from a man between 18 and 35 years old who had mild COVID-19 (a few samples of this study predate the infection). Cell type and time point are not known. The CDR3 runs from the conserved cysteine through the conserved F or W. Each record gives: V gene, D gene, clone size, J gene, CDR3 protein, CDR3 DNA. D genes are given only for firm matches. Size is omitted from some rows. Given values are once, few, many or a class for expanded clones.

v_gene: TRBV7-6
d_gene: NA
abundance: NA
j_gene: TRBJ2-1
CDR3aa: CASSLWELSYNEQFF
CDR3nt: TGTGCCAGCAGCCTATGGGAGCTCTCCTACAATGAGCAGTTCTTC

v_gene: TRBV5-1
d_gene: TRBD1
abundance: NA
j_gene: TRBJ2-1
CDR3aa: CASRADPGQGFNEQFF
CDR3nt: TGCGCCAGCAGGGCCGACCCGGGACAGGGCTTTAATGAGCAGTTCTTC

v_gene: TRBV27
d_gene: NA
abundance: NA
j_gene: TRBJ2-5
CDR3aa: CASGARGRETQYF
CDR3nt: TGTGCCAGTGGGGCCAGGGGCCGGGAGACCCAGTACTTC

v_gene: TRBV7-9
d_gene: NA
abundance: NA
j_gene: TRBJ2-7
CDR3aa: CASSLDLEQYF
CDR3nt: TGTGCCAGCAGCTTAGATCTCGAGCAGTACTTC

v_gene: TRBV6-5
d_gene: NA
abundance: few
j_gene: TRBJ1-3
CDR3aa: CASSGGTSGNTIYF
CDR3nt: TGTGCCAGCAGTGGGGGGACCTCTGGAAACACCATATATTTT

v_gene: TRBV12-3/TRBV12-4
d_gene: TRBD1
abundance: many
j_gene: TRBJ1-4
CDR3aa: CASSLGDSSNEKLFF
CDR3nt: TGTGCCAGCAGTTTAGGGGACAGCTCTAATGAAAAACTGTTTTTT

v_gene: TRBV9
d_gene: TRBD1
abundance: NA
j_gene: TRBJ2-1
CDR3aa: CASSFSTGGWNEQFF
CDR3nt: TGTGCCAGCAGCTTTTCGACAGGGGGCTGGAATGAGCAGTTCTTC

v_gene: TRBV12-3/TRBV12-4
d_gene: NA
abundance: NA
j_gene: TRBJ2-5
CDR3aa: CASSRGFTWETQYF
CDR3nt: TGTGCCAGCAGTCGGGGTTTCACCTGGGAGACCCAGTACTTC

v_gene: TRBV7-2
d_gene: NA
abundance: once
j_gene: TRBJ1-1
CDR3aa: CASSFLGGEGEAFF
CDR3nt: TGTGCCAGCAGCTTTCTCGGAGGGGAAGGTGAAGCTTTCTTT

v_gene: TRBV7-8
d_gene: NA
abundance: few
j_gene: TRBJ2-1
CDR3aa: CASSLEAAGYNEQFF
CDR3nt: TGTGCCAGCAGCTTAGAGGCAGCCGGATACAATGAGCAGTTCTTC

v_gene: TRBV11-1
d_gene: TRBD2
abundance: few
j_gene: TRBJ2-1
CDR3aa: CASSLIPLAGEQFF
CDR3nt: TGTGCCAGCAGCTTAATCCCACTAGCGGGGGAACAGTTCTTC

v_gene: TRBV6-5
d_gene: NA
abundance: many
j_gene: TRBJ2-5
CDR3aa: CASSYSQGRPRGETQYF
CDR3nt: TGTGCCAGCAGTTACTCGCAGGGCAGGCCCCGCGGGGAGACCCAGTACTTC

v_gene: TRBV6-2/TRBV6-3
d_gene: NA
abundance: many
j_gene: TRBJ1-1
CDR3aa: CASSRLTRFVEAFF
CDR3nt: TGTGCCAGCAGTCGCTTAACTCGGTTTGTTGAAGCTTTCTTT

v_gene: TRBV30
d_gene: NA
abundance: NA
j_gene: TRBJ1-2
CDR3aa: CAWSPRTEYYGYTF
CDR3nt: TGTGCCTGGAGTCCACGGACAGAGTACTATGGCTACACCTTC

v_gene: TRBV6-4
d_gene: TRBD1
abundance: once
j_gene: TRBJ1-5
CDR3aa: CASPTGMSNQPQHF
CDR3nt: TGTGCCAGTCCGACAGGGATGAGCAATCAGCCCCAGCATTTT

v_gene: TRBV14
d_gene: NA
abundance: few
j_gene: TRBJ2-5
CDR3aa: CASSQGQDWYQETQYF
CDR3nt: TGTGCCAGCAGCCAGGGGCAGGATTGGTACCAAGAGACCCAGTACTTC

v_gene: TRBV4-1
d_gene: NA
abundance: NA
j_gene: TRBJ1-1
CDR3aa: CASSQPFARVTEAFF
CDR3nt: TGCGCCAGCAGCCAACCATTCGCCAGGGTTACTGAAGCTTTCTTT

v_gene: TRBV24-1
d_gene: TRBD1
abundance: few
j_gene: TRBJ1-2
CDR3aa: CATSEPDRAYGYTF
CDR3nt: TGTGCCACCAGTGAACCTGACAGGGCCTATGGCTACACCTTC

v_gene: TRBV9
d_gene: NA
abundance: NA
j_gene: TRBJ1-5
CDR3aa: CASSVAEGTAQHF
CDR3nt: TGTGCCAGCAGCGTAGCTGAGGGGACGGCCCAGCATTTT

v_gene: TRBV7-2
d_gene: TRBD2
abundance: NA
j_gene: TRBJ2-5
CDR3aa: CASSHQGGGASETQYF
CDR3nt: TGTGCCAGCAGCCATCAAGGCGGGGGGGCCTCAGAGACCCAGTACTTC

v_gene: TRBV6-2/TRBV6-3
d_gene: TRBD1
abundance: NA
j_gene: TRBJ1-1
CDR3aa: CASSYAGGNTEAFF
CDR3nt: TGTGCCAGCAGTTATGCAGGGGGGAACACTGAAGCTTTCTTT

v_gene: TRBV5-1
d_gene: NA
abundance: few
j_gene: TRBJ1-2
CDR3aa: CASSLAGRPGSYTF
CDR3nt: TGCGCCAGCAGCTTGGCCGGTCGGCCCGGGAGCTACACCTTC

v_gene: TRBV2
d_gene: NA
abundance: NA
j_gene: TRBJ1-2
CDR3aa: CASSDGSDYGYTF
CDR3nt: TGTGCCAGCAGCGATGGATCAGACTATGGCTACACCTTC

v_gene: TRBV18
d_gene: TRBD2
abundance: NA
j_gene: TRBJ2-7
CDR3aa: CASSPGRGFSYEQYF
CDR3nt: TGTGCCAGCTCACCAGGGAGGGGCTTTTCCTACGAGCAGTACTTC

v_gene: TRBV24-1
d_gene: NA
abundance: NA
j_gene: TRBJ2-5
CDR3aa: CATSDSRGAQETQYF
CDR3nt: TGTGCCACCAGTGATTCTCGGGGGGCACAAGAGACCCAGTACTTC

v_gene: TRBV6-5
d_gene: NA
abundance: many
j_gene: TRBJ1-2
CDR3aa: CASKPTGTYGYTF
CDR3nt: TGTGCCAGCAAACCGACGGGGACCTATGGCTACACCTTC

v_gene: TRBV7-2
d_gene: NA
abundance: many
j_gene: TRBJ2-2
CDR3aa: CASTPSARPGELFF
CDR3nt: TGTGCCAGCACCCCAAGCGCCAGGCCCGGGGAGCTGTTTTTT

v_gene: TRBV10-3
d_gene: NA
abundance: few
j_gene: TRBJ2-2
CDR3aa: CAIRGRANTGELFF
CDR3nt: TGTGCCATCAGAGGCAGGGCGAACACCGGGGAGCTGTTTTTT

v_gene: TRBV5-6
d_gene: NA
abundance: NA
j_gene: TRBJ1-1
CDR3aa: CASNTPNTEAFF
CDR3nt: TGTGCCAGCAACACCCCGAACACTGAAGCTTTCTTT

v_gene: TRBV5-1
d_gene: NA
abundance: many
j_gene: TRBJ2-5
CDR3aa: CASSWDGRGETQYF
CDR3nt: TGCGCCAGCAGCTGGGACGGTCGGGGAGAGACCCAGTACTTC

v_gene: TRBV5-8
d_gene: TRBD1
abundance: few
j_gene: TRBJ1-5
CDR3aa: CASSFGTGGHMPQHF
CDR3nt: TGTGCCAGCAGCTTCGGGACAGGGGGCCACATGCCCCAGCATTTT

v_gene: TRBV7-9
d_gene: TRBD1
abundance: few
j_gene: TRBJ1-5
CDR3aa: CASSTTDRGDQPQHF
CDR3nt: TGTGCCAGCAGCACCACGGACAGGGGAGATCAGCCCCAGCATTTT

v_gene: TRBV7-9
d_gene: NA
abundance: NA
j_gene: TRBJ2-4
CDR3aa: CASSPKGLAKNIQYF
CDR3nt: TGTGCCAGCAGCCCTAAGGGGTTAGCCAAAAACATTCAGTACTTC

v_gene: TRBV10-3
d_gene: TRBD2
abundance: many
j_gene: TRBJ2-3
CDR3aa: CAIRRLAGTDTQYF
CDR3nt: TGTGCCATCCGGAGACTAGCGGGCACAGATACGCAGTATTTT

v_gene: TRBV7-2
d_gene: NA
abundance: NA
j_gene: TRBJ2-1
CDR3aa: CASRWGGEQFF
CDR3nt: TGTGCCAGCAGGTGGGGTGGTGAGCAGTTCTTC

v_gene: TRBV6-5
d_gene: NA
abundance: NA
j_gene: TRBJ1-4
CDR3aa: CASRYRDLRGEKLFF
CDR3nt: TGTGCCAGCAGGTACCGGGACCTGCGGGGTGAAAAACTGTTTTTT

v_gene: TRBV9
d_gene: NA
abundance: few
j_gene: TRBJ1-1
CDR3aa: CASSPDGRRTEAFF
CDR3nt: TGTGCCAGCAGCCCAGACGGGAGGAGGACTGAAGCTTTCTTT

v_gene: TRBV28
d_gene: NA
abundance: NA
j_gene: TRBJ2-3
CDR3aa: CASSLGGGLTDTQYF
CDR3nt: TGTGCCAGCAGTTTGGGCGGGGGCCTCACAGATACGCAGTATTTT

v_gene: TRBV5-1
d_gene: TRBD2
abundance: many
j_gene: TRBJ2-7
CDR3aa: CASSSNSGGIAYEQYF
CDR3nt: TGCGCCAGCAGCTCGAATAGCGGGGGAATCGCCTACGAGCAGTACTTC

v_gene: TRBV18
d_gene: TRBD1
abundance: NA
j_gene: TRBJ2-7
CDR3aa: CASSQDRGRGYEQYF
CDR3nt: TGTGCCAGCTCACAGGACAGGGGGAGAGGCTACGAGCAGTACTTC

v_gene: TRBV5-1
d_gene: TRBD2
abundance: NA
j_gene: TRBJ2-3
CDR3aa: CASSLGNSGATDTQYF
CDR3nt: TGCGCCAGCAGCTTGGGAAATAGCGGGGCGACAGATACGCAGTATTTT

v_gene: TRBV5-1
d_gene: NA
abundance: few
j_gene: TRBJ2-5
CDR3aa: CASSLVYRFRETQYF
CDR3nt: TGCGCCAGCAGCTTGGTGTACCGGTTTCGGGAGACCCAGTACTTC

v_gene: TRBV2
d_gene: TRBD1
abundance: NA
j_gene: TRBJ2-1
CDR3aa: CASSEDRATYNEQFF
CDR3nt: TGTGCCAGCTCCGAGGACAGGGCGACCTACAATGAGCAGTTCTTC

v_gene: TRBV7-9
d_gene: TRBD2
abundance: NA
j_gene: TRBJ2-7
CDR3aa: CASSGGGAGAVYEQYF
CDR3nt: TGTGCCAGCAGCGGAGGGGGAGCGGGGGCGGTCTACGAGCAGTACTTC

v_gene: TRBV6-6
d_gene: NA
abundance: few
j_gene: TRBJ2-5
CDR3aa: CASSLERKAQYF
CDR3nt: TGTGCCAGCAGCTTAGAACGGAAGGCCCAGTACTTC

v_gene: TRBV6-5
d_gene: NA
abundance: few
j_gene: TRBJ1-5
CDR3aa: CASRLASNQPQHF
CDR3nt: TGTGCCAGCAGGTTAGCGAGCAATCAGCCCCAGCATTTT